One and the same sample provided the 18 T cell receptor beta chains below, sequenced in a study of cytomegalovirus exposure and HLA in healthy donors. Sequencing was performed with immunoSEQ multiplex PCR; in TCRdb, only in-frame clones are kept and a portion is missing. The data contain more than 95,000 clones, under 90% of them singletons. Sequencing input: PBMCs. These receptor sequences come from a woman in her late teens or twenties in good health and CMV-seronegative.

This chain uses TRBV5-1 with TRBJ2-5, with D uncertain. Trimming cost V 4 bases and J 4 bases, with 23 bases left between them. This CDR3 spans 17 amino acids. Germline-derived CDR1 and CDR2 are SGHRS and YFSETQ. The CDR3 sequence is CASSAGLNPTAPETQYF. The CDR3 nucleotides are TGCGCCAGCAGCGCCGGTTTAAATCCTACAGCCCCAGAGACCCAGTACTTC.

This chain connects TRBV2 to TRBJ1-5, with 10 bases identical to TRBD1. V was pared by 5 bases and J by 3 bases, with 7 bases of the junction left unmatched. Germline CDR1 is SNHLY and CDR2 is FYNNEI. This CDR3 has 16 amino acids. DNA for the CDR3: TGTGCCAGCAGTAACATCGGGACAGGGGACAATCAGCCCCAGCATTTT. Amino acids: CASSNIGTGDNQPQHF.

This clone was picked up one time. This chain uses TRBV6-1 with TRBJ1-2, with D unclear. Germline V gene lookup returns CDR1 MNHNS and CDR2 SASEGT. V lost 1 base, J lost 3 bases, and 12 bases lay in between. This CDR3 is 15 amino acids long. The CDR3 reads CASSEGMAVDYGYTF. The CDR3 region has the DNA TGTGCCAGCAGTGAAGGGATGGCGGTGGACTATGGCTACACCTTC.

This sequence joins TRBV11-1 and TRBJ2-5; D is undetermined. CDR3 length equals 15 residues. Germline values: CDR1 SGHAT, CDR2 FQDESV (reference sequence). Trimming left V 5 bases short and J 0 bases short, with 13 bases between. The CDR3 spells CASSKLNEYQETQYF. CDR3 nucleotide sequence: TGTGCCAGCAGCAAACTAAATGAGTACCAAGAGACCCAGTACTTC.

The chain carries TRBV18 and TRBJ2-3, with 8 nucleotides matching TRBD1. In germline, CDR1 is KGHSH, CDR2 LQKENI. Trimming took 4 bases from V and 0 from J; bases not matched to a gene: 3. The CDR3 contains 15 residues. The CDR3 loop reads CASSQRQGSTDTQYF. CDR3 sequence (DNA): TGTGCCAGCTCACAAAGACAGGGGAGCACAGATACGCAGTATTTT.

This chain uses TRBV7-2 with TRBJ1-1, with D perhaps matching TRBD1 (5 bases). This CDR3 is 15 amino acids long. The germline V and J ends were trimmed by 8 bases and 1 base, with 17 bases remaining between them. Germline loops: CDR1 SGHTA, CDR2 FQGNSA. The CDR3 DNA reads TGTGCCAGCGAACCGGGCGCGGGGCCGAACACTGAAGCTTTCTTT. Protein product: CASEPGAGPNTEAFF.

The chain links TRBV7-9 to TRBJ1-1, with a tentative D call TRBD1 (5 bases). V was clipped by 2 bases and J by 3 bases, with 13 bases between them. The germline V gene encodes CDR1 SEHNR and CDR2 FQNEAQ (reference sequence). This CDR3 spans 15 amino acids. This CDR3 is CASSLSLRGDTEAFF. CDR3 nucleotide sequence: TGTGCCAGCAGCTTAAGTCTTCGGGGGGACACTGAAGCTTTCTTT.

J is TRBJ2-3 and V is TRBV6-4, with 7 bases fitting TRBD2. V gave up 4 bases and J gave up 1 base; unmatched junction bases: 5. The length of the CDR3 is 15 residues. Per the germline V gene, CDR1 is MRHNA and CDR2 is SNTAGT. For the CDR3, the DNA is TGTGCCAGCAGTGCGGCTAGCGGAGGCACAGATACGCAGTATTTT. This codes for CASSAASGGTDTQYF.

The rearrangement uses TRBV13 and TRBJ1-5; 9 bases map to TRBD1. Germline V gene sequence: CDR1 PRHDT, CDR2 FYEKMQ (reference sequence). The CDR3 length is 15 residues. The trim removed 5 bases at V and 6 bases at J, leaving 8 bases unmatched. For the CDR3, the DNA is TGTGCCAGCAGCCGCCGGACAGGGGTAAGTCAGCCCCAGCATTTT. Its protein is CASSRRTGVSQPQHF.

The rearrangement links TRBV6-6 to TRBJ2-3; 8 bases align to TRBD1. This CDR3 contains 14 residues. The germline CDR1 and CDR2 sequences are MNHNY and SVGAGI (reference sequence). Losses at the gene ends were 0 bases for V and 7 bases for J; bases not matched to a gene: 3. CDR3 residues: CASSYSDRDYTQYF. DNA of the CDR3: TGTGCCAGCAGTTACTCGGACAGGGACTATACGCAGTATTTT.

Here the CDR3 DNA reads TGTGCCATCAGGGACAGGGATAAAAACATTCAGTACTTC. It is translated as CAIRDRDKNIQYF. V gene TRBV10-3 combines with J gene TRBJ2-4; 8 bases line up with TRBD1. This CDR3 is 13 amino acids long. The junction had 2 bases not matched to a gene; V was cut back by 6 bases and J by 4 bases. Per the germline V gene, CDR1 is ENHRY and CDR2 is SYGVKD.

This clone was recorded only once. The chain is built from TRBV6-1 and TRBJ2-3, with D hard to call. Germline V gives CDR1 MNHNS, CDR2 SASEGT. Deletions cut 1 base from V and 4 bases from J, with 12 bases between. The CDR3 runs 15 residues. The CDR3 DNA reads TGTGCCAGCAGTGAAGGGTCAGGCCCGTCAGATACGCAGTATTTT. Translation gives CASSEGSGPSDTQYF.

This clone was picked up one time. The chain employs TRBV6-5 and TRBJ2-1; 8 bases are shared with TRBD1. The trim removed 5 bases at V and 5 bases at J, leaving 2 bases unmatched. Germline loops: CDR1 MNHEY, CDR2 SVGAGI. This CDR3 contains 13 residues. CDR3 protein: CASSPDRDNEQFF. In DNA form, the CDR3 reads TGTGCCAGCAGTCCGGACAGGGACAATGAGCAGTTCTTC.

The V and J genes are TRBV13 and TRBJ1-3, with 9 nucleotides matching TRBD1. This CDR3 spans 18 amino acids. Germline V gene lookup returns CDR1 PRHDT and CDR2 FYEKMQ (reference sequence). J gave up 0 bases and V 6 bases, and 12 bases lay outside the gene matches. This CDR3 is CASRAGTGRSFSGNTIYF. In DNA form, the CDR3 reads TGTGCCAGCAGGGCCGGGACAGGGCGATCGTTCTCTGGAAACACCATATATTTT. Filled out from reference TRBV13 and TRBJ1-3, the complete variable domain reads AAGVIQSPRHLIKEKRETATLKCYPIPRHDTVYWYQQGPGQDPQFLISFYEKMQSDKGSIPDRFSAQQFSDYHSELNMSSLELGDSALYFCASRAGTGRSFSGNTIYFGEGSWLTVV.

The table lists this clone with a few counts. V gene TRBV7-8 combines with J gene TRBJ1-3, with D hard to call. Germline V gives CDR1 SGHVS, CDR2 FQNEAQ. CDR3 length: 16 residues. V was trimmed by 4 bases and J by 0 bases, leaving 13 bases between them. The CDR3 loop reads CASSSSTQDSGNTIYF. Written as DNA, the CDR3 is TGTGCCAGCAGCTCGTCGACGCAGGACTCTGGAAACACCATATATTTT.

This chain joins TRBV5-1 and TRBJ2-7, with 8 bases aligning to TRBD2. Germline V gene lookup returns CDR1 SGHRS and CDR2 YFSETQ. Germline trimming cut 4 bases from V and 6 bases from J; bases unmatched to any gene: 9. CDR3 length: 14 residues. The DNA for the CDR3 is TGCGCCAGCAGCCCCGGTAGCGGGATGGGCGAGCAGTACTTC. Protein product: CASSPGSGMGEQYF.

The CDR3 DNA sequence: TGCGCCAGCAGCCAAGAGCCCAGCGGCCTGCCCTACGAGCAGTACTTC. This encodes CASSQEPSGLPYEQYF. V gene TRBV4-1 combines with J gene TRBJ2-7; perhaps TRBD2 as D (5 bases). The CDR3 spans 16 residues. Germline V lookup: CDR1 MGHRA, CDR2 YSYEKL. The germline V and J ends were trimmed by 0 bases and 2 bases, with 14 bases remaining between them.

V usage is TRBV5-8 and J usage is TRBJ2-1, with D possibly TRBD1 on 5 matching bases. The CDR3 spans 15 residues. Germline CDR1 is SGHTS and CDR2 is YDEGEE. The V end was cut by 0 bases, the J end by 6 bases, with 13 bases between. The CDR3 protein is CASSLGQGNINEQFF. Written as DNA, the CDR3 is TGTGCCAGCAGCTTGGGGCAGGGAAACATCAATGAGCAGTTCTTC.